This T cell receptor (beta chain) was recovered during a study of neurological immune-mediated disorders. General study points: Subjects shared no identical expanded-clone CDR3 amino acid sequences, suggesting private TCR-beta repertoires in all groups. When the repertoires were sorted by phylogenetic grouping, those of 18 of 34 multiple sclerosis patients ended up in one related-CDR3 cluster, a possible signature.

cDNA was made by 5'RACE with 10-nucleotide random UMIs. From the 5' RACE reads, TCRdb called clonotypes with MiXCR, one entry per CDR3 protein. The data show roughly 32,000 distinct CDR3 sequences, around 4% seen once. This clonotype has at least ten counts. The antigen is undetermined. CDR1 and CDR2 from the germline V gene are MGHDK and SYGVNS. This CDR3 has 15 amino acids. V lost 3 bases to trimming and J lost 4 bases; unmatched junction nucleotides: 8. The receptor was derived from a man aged 25 to 40 with multiple sclerosis. The J gene is TRBJ2-7, the V gene TRBV25-1; 8 positions agree with TRBD2. The sample consisted of PBMCs. The DNA of the CDR3 is TGTGCCAGCAGTGACAGCGGGGGATTTTATTACGAGCAGTACTTC. Translation: CASSDSGGFYYEQYF.